The clone carrying this TCR beta chain was observed many times. The antigen is not known. These data originate in a study of T cells in Graves' hyperthyroidism and ophthalmopathy. General study points: Ophthalmopathy cases were set apart from stable hyperthyroidism by a 13 V-J model.

Researchers amplified the TCR beta CDR3 regions from RNA transcripts. Initially, a first-round RT-PCR of the TCR CDR3 employed the HTBI primer set. Each CDR3 protein is one row after TCRdb ran MiXCR on the multiplex PCR reads. This table holds 300,000 to 400,000 distinct CDR3 sequences, over 20% found once. Stable disease denoted Graves' hyperthyroidism without ophthalmopathy progression within 18 months. Fresh 10 ml peripheral blood yielded PBMCs. Germline V gene lookup returns CDR1 SGHKS and CDR2 YYEKEE (reference sequence). The CDR3 loop spans 15 amino acids. The V segment lost 3 bases and the J segment 8 bases; nucleotides outside the gene matches: 6.

The TCR originated in a woman between 50 and 59 years old with Graves' hyperthyroidism. The specimen sequenced was blood. This chain uses TRBV5-5 with TRBJ1-5; 12 bases line up with TRBD1. The CDR3 loop is CASSSGTGGSEPQHF. The CDR3 DNA sequence: TGTGCCAGCAGCTCCGGGACAGGGGGCAGTGAGCCCCAGCATTTT.